The 3 T cell receptor beta chains listed next were all sequenced from one sample in a study of Ad26.COV2.S vaccination and SARS-CoV-2 variants. Documented treatment: around 19 received Ad26.COV2.S at low or high dose, single or two shots; about five received placebo; per-sample allocation not given. Sampling occurred on day 63 after the first vaccine or placebo injection. Libraries were prepared by immunoSEQ multiplex PCR; TCRdb keeps only in-frame clonotypes and omits some of them. The sample holds some 250,000 clones, 88% seen once. The specimen comprised peripheral blood, sampled in a trial of Ad26.COV2.S vaccine versus placebo. Every receptor here comes from a person aged 18 to 59 who received the Ad26.COV2.S COVID-19 vaccine or a placebo.

The V gene is TRBV3-1 (or the pseudogene TRBV3-2), the J gene TRBJ1-2, with D maybe TRBD1 (5 bases). This CDR3 is 15 amino acids long. The germline V and J ends were trimmed by 0 bases and 7 bases, with 15 bases remaining between them. CDR1 is LGHDT and CDR2 is YNNKEL in the germline V gene (reference sequence). The CDR3, as DNA: TGTGCCAGCAGCCAAGATCCAGGGCTTTGGGTTGGCTACACCTTC. This gives the protein CASSQDPGLWVGYTF.

The V call is TRBV7-8, the J call TRBJ1-5, with D unclear. Germline V gene sequence: CDR1 SGHVS, CDR2 FQNEAQ. The CDR3 covers 12 residues. The ends were cut back, 5 bases at V and 0 bases at J, with 2 bases in the middle. The CDR3 nucleotides read TGTGCCAGCAGCGATAGCAATCAGCCCCAGCATTTT. The encoded protein is CASSDSNQPQHF.

This sequence joins TRBV29-1 and TRBJ2-2; perhaps TRBD2 as D (6 bases). The germline V and J ends were trimmed by 7 bases and 1 base, with 16 bases remaining between them. CDR3 length: 15 residues. Germline CDR1 and CDR2: SQVTM and ANQGSEA. The CDR3 sequence: CSDVAGQLNTGELFF. DNA of the CDR3: TGCAGCGATGTTGCGGGGCAGCTGAACACCGGGGAGCTGTTTTTT.